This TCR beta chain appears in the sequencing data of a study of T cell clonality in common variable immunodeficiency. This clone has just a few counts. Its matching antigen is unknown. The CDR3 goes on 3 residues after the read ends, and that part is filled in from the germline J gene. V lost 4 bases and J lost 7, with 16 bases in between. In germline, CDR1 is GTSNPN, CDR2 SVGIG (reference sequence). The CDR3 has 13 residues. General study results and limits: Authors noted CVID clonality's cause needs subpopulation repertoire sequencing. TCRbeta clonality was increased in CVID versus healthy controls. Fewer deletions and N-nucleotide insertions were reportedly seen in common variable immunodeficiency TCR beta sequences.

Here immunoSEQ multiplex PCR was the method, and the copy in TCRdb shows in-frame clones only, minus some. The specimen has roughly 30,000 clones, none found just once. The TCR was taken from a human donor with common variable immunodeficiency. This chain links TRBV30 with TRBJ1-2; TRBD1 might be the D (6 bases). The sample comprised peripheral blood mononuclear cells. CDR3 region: CAWNAGAISGYTF. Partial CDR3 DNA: TGTGCCTGGAACGCGGGGGCGATAAGTGGC. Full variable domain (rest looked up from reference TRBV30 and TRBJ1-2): SQTIHQWPATLVQPVGSPLSLECTVEGTSNPNLYWYRQAAGRGLQLLFYSVGIGQISSEVPQNLSASRPQDRQFILSSKKLLLSDSGFYLCAWNAGAISGYTFGSGTRLTVV.